The clone carrying this T cell receptor (beta chain) was seen many times. Trimming removed 2 bases at V and 9 bases at J, with 12 bases between. The CDR3 loop spans 13 amino acids. Germline values: CDR1 SGHNT, CDR2 YYREEE (reference sequence). The data were taken from a study of metastatic and nonmetastatic thyroid tumors. In the source study's methods: Clinicopathological groups of papillary thyroid cancer showed CDR3 differences that were used to build a distant-metastasis classifier. With MiXCR, TCRdb reprocessed the PCR reads. The V and J calls reflect TCRdb's pipeline rather than the authors' work. This table has more than 7,000 clones, about 26% appearing once. No treatment had been given to any patient before thyroid surgery.

This TCR was recovered from a female donor with papillary thyroid cancer or a benign thyroid nodule (not recorded which). Some clones in this sample may be carry-over from other donors' samples. The rearrangement joins TRBV5-4 to TRBJ2-1; no reliable D call. Sequenced: adjacent normal tissue. CDR3 sequence: CASSFGTALEQFF. The DNA for the CDR3 is TGTGCCAGCAGCTTTGGCACGGCGCTTGAGCAGTTCTTC.